The entry below describes one T cell receptor (beta chain). Its antigen remains unknown. The libraries were made with immunoSEQ version 4 in survey mode. Generated by immunoSEQ multiplex PCR, the TCRdb table keeps only in-frame clones and is missing some. Here the sample spans under 25,000 clones, roughly 70% being singletons. The data are from a study of persistence of HIV-infected CD4 T cells. The overall study: A median of 8 years of suppressive ART preceded sampling. Study conclusions and caveats: TCRbeta richness was lower in CMV- and Gag-responding cells than in anti-CD3/anti-CD28-responding cells.

An overlapping HIV-1 Gag peptide pool stimulated these cells at about 0.91 ug/peptide/mL. Sorting of responding CD4+ T cells relied on upregulated CD40 ligand together with CD69. Donors were HIV-1-infected adults who began suppressive ART during chronic infection. Plasma HIV-1 RNA stayed below 50 copies/mL for at least 4 years. The CDR3 is 12 amino acids. Germline V gene lookup returns CDR1 LGHDT and CDR2 YNNKEL (reference sequence). V dropped 1 base and J dropped 5 bases, with 5 bases sitting between them. The V call is TRBV3-1 (or the pseudogene TRBV3-2), the J call TRBJ2-5; no definite D call. Sequencing used CD4+ T cells sorted from PBMCs after approximately 20-hour stimulation, obtained from a patient who received antiretroviral therapy. The origin of this receptor is an adult man with HIV who was CMV-seropositive. CDR3 sequence reads: CASSQVRETQYF. CDR3 bases: TGTGCCAGCAGCCAAGTTAGGGAGACCCAGTACTTC.